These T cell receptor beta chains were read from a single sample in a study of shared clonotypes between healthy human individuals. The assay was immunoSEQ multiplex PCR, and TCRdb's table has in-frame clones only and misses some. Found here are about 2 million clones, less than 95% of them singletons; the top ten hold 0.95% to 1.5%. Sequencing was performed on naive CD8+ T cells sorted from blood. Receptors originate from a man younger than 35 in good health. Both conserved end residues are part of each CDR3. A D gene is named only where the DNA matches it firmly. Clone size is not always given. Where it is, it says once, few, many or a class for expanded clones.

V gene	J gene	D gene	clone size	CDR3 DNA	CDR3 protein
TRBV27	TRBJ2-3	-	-	TGTGCCAGCAGTTTAAAGCCCAACACAGATACGCAGTATTTT	CASSLKPNTDTQYF
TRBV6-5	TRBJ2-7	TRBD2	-	TGTGCCAGCAGGCTAGCGGGAGGGGAATTGTACGAGCAGTACTTC	CASRLAGGELYEQYF
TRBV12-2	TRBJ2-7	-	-	TGTGCAAGTCGCTTAGCGACAAGGCAGCTCGGCCTTAACTACGAGCAGTACTTC	CASRLATRQLGLNYEQYF
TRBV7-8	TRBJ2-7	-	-	TGTGCCAGCAGTTCCTACGTCGGCTACTACGAGCAGTACTTC	CASSSYVGYYEQYF
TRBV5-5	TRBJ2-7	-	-	TGTGCCAGCAGCTTGCTGTGGAATCCCGGCCTGATATACTACGAGCAGTACTTC	CASSLLWNPGLIYYEQYF
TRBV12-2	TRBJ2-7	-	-	TGTGCAAGTCGCTTAGTGGTGGCAAGCCTTAAGCCCTCCTACGAGCAGTACTTC	CASRLVVASLKPSYEQYF
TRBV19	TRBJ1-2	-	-	TGTGCCAGTAGTATAGATCGAGAGGGGATTTACGGCTACACCTTC	CASSIDREGIYGYTF
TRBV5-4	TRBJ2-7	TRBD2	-	TGTGCCAGCAGAACCTTAGCGGGAGGCTCCTACGAGCAGTACTTC	CASRTLAGGSYEQYF
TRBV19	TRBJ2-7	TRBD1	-	TGTGCCAGTAGAACATCTGACAGGGGGTCCTACGAGCAGTACTTC	CASRTSDRGSYEQYF
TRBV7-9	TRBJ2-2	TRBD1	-	TGTGCCAGCAGCCAATCCGGGACAGGGCACACCGGGGAGCTGTTTTTT	CASSQSGTGHTGELFF
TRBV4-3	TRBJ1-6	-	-	TGCGCCAGCAGCCAGACTGAATTGTGGGCGGAAAGCTCCTATAATTCACCCCTCCACTTT	CASSQTELWAESSYNSPLHF
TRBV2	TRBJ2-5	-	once	TGTGCCAGCAGTGAAGCGCCGGAGGGCCAAGAGACCCAGTACTTC	CASSEAPEGQETQYF
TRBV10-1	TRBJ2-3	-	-	TGCGCCAGCCCCTTGTATCGGAGGCCCACTAGCACAGATACGCAGTATTTT	CASPLYRRPTSTDTQYF
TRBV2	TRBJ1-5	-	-	TGTGCCAGCAGTTTGGATCAGCCCCAGCATTTT	CASSLDQPQHF
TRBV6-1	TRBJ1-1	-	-	TGTGCCAGCAGCCATCACGGACCCTACCTTGAAGCTTTCTTT	CASSHHGPYLEAFF
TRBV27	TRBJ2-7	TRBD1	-	TGTGCCAGCAGCTTGACAGGGGAGTCCTACGAGCAGTACTTC	CASSLTGESYEQYF
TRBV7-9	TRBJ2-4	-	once	TGTGCCAGCAGCTTAGATAGAACAGGCAAAAACATTCAGTACTTC	CASSLDRTGKNIQYF
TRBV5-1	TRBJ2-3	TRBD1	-	TGCGCCAGCAGCGCCCGGACAGGGGCAGATACGCAGTATTTT	CASSARTGADTQYF
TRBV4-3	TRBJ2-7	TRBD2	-	TGCGCCAGCAGCCAAGAAACTAGCGGGAGGGCCTACGAGCAGTACTTC	CASSQETSGRAYEQYF
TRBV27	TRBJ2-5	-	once	TGTGCCAGCAGTTGGGACGGGGGCCAAGAGACCCAGTACTTC	CASSWDGGQETQYF
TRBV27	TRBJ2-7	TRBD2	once	TGTGCCAGCAGTTTTGGGACTAGCGGTTACTACGAGCAGTACTTC	CASSFGTSGYYEQYF
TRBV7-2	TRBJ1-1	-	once	TGTGCCAGCAGCTTAGATCCGCGAACTGAAGCTTTCTTT	CASSLDPRTEAFF
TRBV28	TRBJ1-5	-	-	TGTGCCAGCAGTTTAAGGGGGTTTCAGCCCCAGCATTTT	CASSLRGFQPQHF
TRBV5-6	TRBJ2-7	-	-	TGTGCCAGCAGCTTAGCCGAGTCCGACCCCTACGAGCAGTACTTC	CASSLAESDPYEQYF
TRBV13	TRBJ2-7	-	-	TGTGCCAGCAGCCCGCCTAGGCCCGGTCTCTACGAGCAGTACTTC	CASSPPRPGLYEQYF
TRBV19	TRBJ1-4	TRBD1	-	TGTGCCAGTAGTATTGCTCAGGGGGCCGAAAAACTGTTTTTT	CASSIAQGAEKLFF
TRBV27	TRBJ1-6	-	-	TGTGCCAGCAGTTTAGGGCCGTCAGAGGGGTCCTATAATTCACCCCTCCACTTT	CASSLGPSEGSYNSPLHF
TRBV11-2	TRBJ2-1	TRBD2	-	TGTGCCAGCAGCTTAGAGATACCCGGGGGACTAGCGGCGCCCTACAATGAGCAGTTCTTC	CASSLEIPGGLAAPYNEQFF
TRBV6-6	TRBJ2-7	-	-	TGTGCCAGCAACGACCCAGGGGACTTC	CASNDPGDF
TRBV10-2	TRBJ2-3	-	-	TGCGCCAGCAGTGGGGGCAGGGGCACAGATACGCAGTATTTT	CASSGGRGTDTQYF
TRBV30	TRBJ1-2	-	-	TGTGCCTGGATGGGGACTGAAGTCTATGGCTACACCTTC	CAWMGTEVYGYTF
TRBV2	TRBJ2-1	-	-	TGTGCCAGCAGTGAAGCCGGGAGCATCCCTTCACCCCAACCCTCCTACAATGAGCAGTTCTTC	CASSEAGSIPSPQPSYNEQFF
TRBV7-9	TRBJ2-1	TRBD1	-	TGTGCCAGCAGCTCCGGACAGGGGATGATCGATGAGCAGTTCTTC	CASSSGQGMIDEQFF
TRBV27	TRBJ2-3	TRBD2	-	TGTGCCAGCACCCTACTAGCGGGCAGTAGCACAGATACGCAGTATTTT	CASTLLAGSSTDTQYF
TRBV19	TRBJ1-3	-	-	TGTGCCAGTAGTCGGGCTTCAGGAAACACCATATATTTT	CASSRASGNTIYF
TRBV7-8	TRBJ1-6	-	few	TGTGCCAGCAGCCCCCCGGGCTCACCCCTCCACTTT	CASSPPGSPLHF
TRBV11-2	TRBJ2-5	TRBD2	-	TGTGCCAGCACCCAAGGGAGCGGGGCCCCTGTTCTGGAGACCCAGTACTTC	CASTQGSGAPVLETQYF
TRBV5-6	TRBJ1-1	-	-	-	CASILDGSTEAFF
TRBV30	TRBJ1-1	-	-	TGTGCCTGGAGAGGCACTGAAGCTTTCTTT	CAWRGTEAFF
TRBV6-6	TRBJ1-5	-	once	TGTGCCAGCGACTTTACGGCGCAGAATCAGCCCCAGCATTTT	CASDFTAQNQPQHF
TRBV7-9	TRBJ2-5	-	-	TGTGCCAGCAGCTTAGCGGGGGGTGCGGAGACCCAGTACTTC	CASSLAGGAETQYF
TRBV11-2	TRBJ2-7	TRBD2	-	TGTGCCAGCACAGAAACTAGCGGAACCTACGAGCAGTACTTC	CASTETSGTYEQYF
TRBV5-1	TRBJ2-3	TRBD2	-	TGCGCCAGCAGCTTGGATGTAGCGGGAGAGGCAGATACGCAGTATTTT	CASSLDVAGEADTQYF
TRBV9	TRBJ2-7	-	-	TGTGCCAGCAGCATGTCGTGGGGCTCCTACGAGCAGTACTTC	CASSMSWGSYEQYF
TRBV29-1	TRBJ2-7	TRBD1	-	TGCAGCGTTGCTGGGGACAGCCAAAATCCCTCCTACGAGCAGTACTTC	CSVAGDSQNPSYEQYF